These 4 T cell receptor beta chains originate from one sample sequenced in a study of blood T cell repertoires in COVID-19. The assay was immunoSEQ multiplex PCR, and TCRdb's table has in-frame clones only and misses some. The data hold 150,000 or so clones, with approximately 84% observed a single time. The sample taken for sequencing was PBMCs or T cells enriched from blood (not recorded which). These receptors were obtained from a woman in her forties or fifties who had recovered from COVID-19.

This clone came up once. This rearrangement joins TRBV6-5 to TRBJ2-1; 9 bases fit TRBD1. Germline CDR1 and CDR2: MNHEY and SVGAGI. The V segment lost 6 bases and the J segment 5 bases; nucleotides outside the gene matches: 8. There are 15 residues in the CDR3. In DNA form, the CDR3 reads TGTGCCAGCAGCCCGGGACAGGGATACGACAATGAGCAGTTCTTC. It encodes CASSPGQGYDNEQFF.

This rearrangement joins TRBV5-4 to TRBJ2-4, with 10 bases aligning to TRBD1. J was trimmed by 7 bases and V by 2 bases; bases with no gene match: 6. Germline-derived CDR1 and CDR2 are SGHNT and YYREEE (reference sequence). This CDR3 contains 15 residues. The CDR3 sequence: CASSLWDRGPNIQYF. The CDR3 coding sequence is TGTGCCAGCAGCTTATGGGACAGGGGACCTAACATTCAGTACTTC. Drawing the rest from reference TRBV5-4 and TRBJ2-4, the complete variable domain is ETGVTQSPTHLIKTRGQQVTLRCSSQSGHNTVSWYQQALGQGPQFIFQYYREEENGRGNFPPRFSGLQFPNYSSELNVNALELDDSALYLCASSLWDRGPNIQYFGAGTRLSVL.

CDR3 residues: CASSYAGQGNYGYTF. CDR3 sequence (DNA): TGTGCCAGCAGTTACGCCGGGCAGGGAAACTATGGCTACACCTTC. The rearrangement joins TRBV6-6 to TRBJ1-2, with D possibly being TRBD1 (5 bases). CDR3 length equals 15 residues. Germline-derived CDR1 and CDR2 are MNHNY and SVGAGI (reference sequence). The V gene lost 2 bases and the J gene lost 2 bases, with 12 bases spanning the gap.

The rearrangement links TRBV10-3 to TRBJ2-2, with a tentative D call TRBD2 (7 bases). Germline CDR1 and CDR2: ENHRY and SYGVKD. The V gene lost 4 bases and the J gene lost 4 bases, with 13 bases spanning the gap. This CDR3 region has 15 residues. The CDR3 nucleotides read TGTGCCATCAGTGCTGGGGGGGCGAGCACCGGGGAGCTGTTTTTT. It is translated as CAISAGGASTGELFF.